This is a list of T cell receptor beta chains from one sample in a study of Tregs in tolerant kidney transplant recipients. Sequencing was performed with immunoSEQ multiplex PCR; in TCRdb, only in-frame clones are kept and a portion is missing. The sample lists 45,000 or so clones, around 90% occurring once. This specimen was CD8+ T cells from blood (PBMCs), taken 12 months after the transplant. These receptors all come from a human patient who received a combined kidney and bone marrow transplant. Some T cells here may be from the graft donor. CDR3s include the opening cysteine and the closing phenylalanine or tryptophan. The order of the fields is clone size, D gene, J gene, CDR3 length, V gene, CDR3 protein, CDR3 DNA. D genes are given only for firm matches. Expanded clones are given a class, and other clones once, few, many or no size at all.

>.|.|TRBJ2-1|16|TRBV4-3
CASSQEWREVYNEQFF
TGCGCCAGCAGCCAAGAGTGGCGGGAAGTCTACAATGAGCAGTTCTTC
>.|.|TRBJ2-3|13|TRBV7-3
CASSFLASDTQYF
TGTGCCAGCAGCTTCCTAGCGTCAGATACGCAGTATTTT
>medium-sized|TRBD1|TRBJ2-3|16|TRBV11-2
CASSLGQGAYTDTQYF
TGTGCCAGCAGCTTAGGGCAGGGGGCTTACACAGATACGCAGTATTTT
>.|.|TRBJ1-2|14|TRBV6-5
CASSWTEGDYGYTF
TGTGCCAGCAGTTGGACAGAGGGGGACTATGGCTACACCTTC
>.|TRBD1|TRBJ2-5|15|TRBV29-1
CSDLAQGAIQETQYF
TGCAGCGACCTGGCGCAGGGGGCCATTCAAGAGACCCAGTACTTC
>.|.|TRBJ2-3|13|TRBV27
CASSFRPRDTQYF
TGTGCCAGCAGTTTCCGACCGCGGGATACGCAGTATTTT
>.|.|TRBJ2-7|15|TRBV4-3
CASSQDRYSSYEQYF
TGCGCCAGCAGCCAAGATCGGTACAGCTCCTACGAGCAGTACTTC
>.|.|TRBJ2-1|14|TRBV19
CASSPGDSYNEQFF
TGTGCCAGTAGTCCGGGGGACTCCTACAATGAGCAGTTCTTC
>.|TRBD2|TRBJ2-2|14|TRBV25-1
CASMPSGGGGELFF
TGTGCCAGCATGCCTAGCGGGGGGGGCGGGGAGCTGTTTTTT
>.|TRBD1|TRBJ2-7|14|TRBV29-1
CSVSGTGRPYEQYF
TGCAGCGTTTCCGGGACAGGGAGACCCTACGAGCAGTACTTC
>.|TRBD1|TRBJ2-7|15|TRBV7-2
CASSEGQGGPYEQYF
TGTGCCAGCAGCGAGGGACAGGGAGGGCCCTACGAGCAGTACTTC
>few|.|TRBJ2-3|12|TRBV7-9
CASSPGTDTQYF
TGTGCCAGCAGCCCTGGCACAGATACGCAGTATTTT
>.|.|TRBJ1-1|12|TRBV30
CASYKPTREAFF
TGTGCCTCATACAAACCGACTAGAGAAGCTTTCTTT
>.|TRBD2|TRBJ2-7|13|TRBV29-1
CSVRSGENYEQYF
TGCAGCGTTAGGAGCGGGGAAAACTACGAGCAGTACTTC
>.|.|TRBJ1-2|11|TRBV7-9
CASSPSSGYTF
TGTGCCAGCAGCCCCTCTTCCGGCTACACCTTC
>.|TRBD1|TRBJ2-5|16|TRBV7-9
CASSSLPLTGQETQYF
TGTGCCAGCAGCTCCCTACCGTTGACAGGGCAAGAGACCCAGTACTTC
>.|TRBD2|TRBJ2-5|16|TRBV7-9
CASSFQGLVELETQYF
TGTGCCAGCAGCTTTCAGGGACTAGTCGAGTTGGAGACCCAGTACTTC
>.|TRBD2|TRBJ2-1|15|TRBV28
CASSSGLAEYNEQFF
TGTGCCAGCAGTTCCGGACTAGCGGAATACAATGAGCAGTTCTTC
>.|.|TRBJ2-2|14|TRBV11-3
CASSSTGDTGELFF
TGTGCCAGCAGCTCTACAGGTGACACCGGGGAGCTGTTTTTT
>.|.|TRBJ2-1|15|TRBV19
CASSWRYSSYNEQFF
TGTGCCAGTAGTTGGCGGTATAGCTCCTACAATGAGCAGTTCTTC
>.|.|TRBJ1-2|14|TRBV28
CASSFPGGTYGYTF
TGTGCCAGCAGTTTCCCCGGGGGGACCTATGGCTACACCTTC
>.|TRBD1|TRBJ2-7|16|TRBV27
CASSSHQTGSRYEQYF
TGTGCCAGCAGTTCGCATCAGACAGGGTCTAGGTACGAGCAGTACTTC
>.|.|TRBJ2-7|14|TRBV19
CASSIVSDSYEQYF
TGTGCCAGTAGTATAGTCAGTGACTCCTACGAGCAGTACTTC
>.|.|TRBJ2-7|14|TRBV10-3
CAIRWDSSNYEQYF
TGTGCCATCAGATGGGACTCCAGCAACTACGAGCAGTACTTC
>.|.|TRBJ2-2|12|TRBV7-9
CASTSSTGELFF
TGTGCCAGCACCTCCTCCACCGGGGAGCTGTTTTTT
>few|.|TRBJ1-1|13|TRBV11-2
CASILQGNTEAFF
TGTGCCAGCATCCTACAGGGGAACACTGAAGCTTTCTTT
>.|.|TRBJ1-5|16|TRBV30
CAWSVSMAGASQPQHF
TGTGCCTGGAGTGTATCGATGGCAGGGGCGAGTCAGCCCCAGCATTTT
>.|.|TRBJ2-7|14|TRBV19
CASSTFGNAYEQYF
TGTGCCAGTAGTACATTCGGGAACGCCTACGAGCAGTACTTC
>.|TRBD2|TRBJ2-3|16|TRBV18
CASSPRERGASDTQYF
TGTGCCAGCTCACCTCGTGAGCGGGGGGCGTCAGATACGCAGTATTTT
>.|TRBD1|TRBJ1-1|13|TRBV29-1
CSVEGTGDTEAFF
TGCAGCGTTGAAGGGACAGGGGACACTGAAGCTTTCTTT
>.|.|TRBJ2-3|15|TRBV12-2
CASSRLAGGTDTQYF
TGTGCCAGCAGCCGCCTAGCGGGTGGCACAGATACGCAGTATTTT
>.|.|TRBJ1-2|13|TRBV19
CASSPQVPYGYTF
TGTGCCAGTAGCCCACAGGTTCCCTATGGCTACACCTTC
>.|.|TRBJ1-4|18|TRBV4-3
CASSQDWAGGVTNEKLFF
TGCGCCAGCAGCCAAGACTGGGCGGGAGGCGTAACTAATGAAAAACTGTTTTTT
>.|TRBD1|TRBJ2-7|16|TRBV19
CASSIVVGTGHYEQYF
TGTGCCAGTAGTATTGTCGTTGGGACAGGCCACTACGAGCAGTACTTC
>.|TRBD2|TRBJ2-7|13|TRBV13
CASSSGSGYEQYF
TGTGCCAGCAGCAGCGGGAGTGGTTACGAGCAGTACTTC
>few|TRBD2|TRBJ2-7|14|TRBV4-3
CASGNGLAGSEQYF
TGCGCCAGCGGCAATGGACTAGCGGGAAGCGAGCAGTACTTC
>.|TRBD1|TRBJ1-1|14|TRBV7-6
CASSLGQQNTEAFF
TGTGCCAGCAGCTTGGGACAGCAGAACACTGAAGCTTTCTTT
>.|TRBD1|TRBJ1-5|14|TRBV19
CASSIQGAGQPQHF
TGTGCCAGTAGTATACAGGGGGCCGGGCAGCCCCAGCATTTT
>.|.|TRBJ2-5|15|TRBV4-2
CASSPYLDSQETQYF
TGTGCCAGCAGCCCGTATCTCGACAGCCAAGAGACCCAGTACTTC
>.|.|TRBJ1-1|13|TRBV7-9
CASSLGTGTEAFF
TGTGCCAGCAGCTTAGGAACGGGCACTGAAGCTTTCTTT
>.|.|TRBJ2-1|15|TRBV28
CASGTTRTPYNEQFF
TGTGCCAGCGGAACTACGCGGACACCGTACAATGAGCAGTTCTTC
>.|TRBD1|TRBJ2-7|16|TRBV4-3
CASSQEGTGRPYEQYF
TGCGCCAGCAGCCAAGAGGGGACAGGGCGTCCCTACGAGCAGTACTTC
>.|.|TRBJ1-1|14|TRBV13
CASSIPIEDTEAFF
TGTGCCAGCAGCATACCGATAGAGGACACTGAAGCTTTCTTT
>.|.|TRBJ2-3|11|TRBV5-1
CASRGANTQYF
TGCGCCAGCAGAGGGGCAAATACGCAGTATTTT
>.|.|TRBJ1-1|11|TRBV6-6
CASSGSTEAFF
TGTGCCAGCTCGGGTAGCACTGAAGCTTTCTTT
>.|.|TRBJ2-3|15|TRBV19
CASSIALGFPDTQYF
TGTGCCAGTAGTATAGCACTCGGGTTCCCAGATACGCAGTATTTT
>.|.|TRBJ2-1|17|TRBV7-9
CASSAGTPFSSYNEQFF
TGTGCCAGCAGCGCCGGGACACCTTTCTCCTCCTACAATGAGCAGTTCTTC
>.|.|TRBJ2-2|13|TRBV7-6
CASSWGGPGELFF
TGTGCCAGCAGCTGGGGGGGCCCCGGGGAGCTGTTTTTT
>once|TRBD2|TRBJ2-3|14|TRBV29-1
CSVPGLAIGDTQYF
TGCAGCGTTCCCGGACTAGCGATTGGGGATACGCAGTATTTT
>.|.|TRBJ2-2|13|TRBV27
CASSLSRRGELFF
TGTGCCAGCAGTTTATCGCGGCGGGGGGAGCTGTTTTTT
>.|TRBD1|TRBJ2-7|15|TRBV19
CASTAGDRGSYEQYF
TGTGCCAGCACCGCCGGGGACAGGGGGTCCTACGAGCAGTACTTC
>.|TRBD1|TRBJ2-7|14|TRBV13
CASSLGQGAYEQYF
TGTGCCAGCAGCTTGGGACAGGGGGCCTACGAGCAGTACTTC
>.|.|TRBJ2-7|15|TRBV6-5
CASSLRLLSSYEQYF
TGTGCCAGCAGTTTGCGACTCCTCAGCTCCTACGAGCAGTACTTC
>.|.|TRBJ2-7|18|TRBV13
CASSFDGSVGQARGEQYF
TGTGCCAGCAGCTTCGATGGGTCGGTAGGGCAGGCGCGGGGAGAGCAGTACTTC
>once|.|TRBJ1-5|13|TRBV11-2
CASSTGGGQPQHF
TGTGCCAGCAGCACCGGGGGAGGTCAGCCCCAGCATTTT
>.|.|TRBJ2-1|14|TRBV5-6
CASSLSHTYNEQFF
TGTGCCAGCAGCTTGTCTCACACATACAATGAGCAGTTCTTC
>.|.|TRBJ2-7|14|TRBV6-5
CASSTTNSGHEQYF
TGTGCCAGCTCTACGACTAACTCTGGTCACGAGCAGTACTTC
>.|.|TRBJ1-1|12|TRBV27
CASSAILGGAFF
TGTGCCAGCAGCGCCATTTTGGGGGGAGCTTTCTTT
>.|.|TRBJ2-7|13|TRBV21-1
CAGLAGGTYEQYF
TGTGCCGGACTAGCGGGAGGCACCTACGAGCAGTACTTC